The 5 T cell receptor beta chains in this list originate from one sample, sequenced in a study of OX40 agonist ivuxolimab in advanced cancers. Produced via immunoSEQ multiplex PCR; TCRdb's table is partial and in-frame only. This table has tens of thousands of clones, roughly 84% appearing once. The starting material was CD4+ or CD8+ T cells sorted from blood, obtained in a trial of the OX40 agonist ivuxolimab. These TCRs come from an adult with an advanced solid tumor such as melanoma, head and neck, liver or kidney cancer.

The rearrangement joins TRBV4-3 to TRBJ1-2; perhaps TRBD1 as D (5 bases). This CDR3 has 14 amino acids. Trimming stripped 3 bases from V and 0 bases from J, with 8 bases between. Germline lookup yields CDR1 LGHNA and CDR2 YSLEER. The CDR3 bases are TGCGCCAGCAGCCAGGGACTGACTAACTATGGCTACACCTTC. Translated, it gives CASSQGLTNYGYTF.

This rearrangement joins TRBV7-2 to TRBJ1-2, with no clear D. Germline lookup yields CDR1 SGHTA and CDR2 FQGNSA. Trimming left V 1 base short and J 8 bases short, with 17 bases between. This CDR3 is built from 15 residues. CDR3 loop: CASSLEGFSSGGYTF. DNA of the CDR3: TGTGCCAGCAGCTTAGAGGGCTTTTCCTCGGGAGGCTACACCTTC. The full variable domain, completed using reference TRBV7-2 and TRBJ1-2, is GAGVSQSPSNKVTEKGKDVELRCDPISGHTALYWYRQSLGQGLEFLIYFQGNSAPDKSGLPSDRFSAERTGGSVSTLTIQRTQQEDSAVYLCASSLEGFSSGGYTFGSGTRLTVV.

This clone was seen only once. This chain joins TRBV2 and TRBJ1-6; possibly TRBD1 for D (5 bases). The V gene's germline CDR1 is SNHLY and CDR2 FYNNEI. The V end lost 2 bases, the J end lost 6 bases, and 11 bases lay between the germline ends. CDR3 length: 15 residues. The CDR3 loop reads CASSERQLVNSPLHF. In DNA, the CDR3 is TGTGCCAGCAGTGAACGACAGCTGGTTAATTCACCCCTCCACTTT.

The chain employs TRBV18 and TRBJ2-5; a possible D gene is TRBD2 (7 bases). Germline-derived CDR1 and CDR2 are KGHSH and LQKENI. The CDR3 spans 16 residues. V gave up 2 bases and J gave up 4 bases, with 17 bases separating them. The CDR3 DNA reads as TGTGCCAGCTCACCAAATTCGGGGGGCTCAGGAGAGACCCAGTACTTC. It is translated as CASSPNSGGSGETQYF.

The CDR3 loop is CASSRTFNTEAFF. The CDR3 region has the DNA TGTGCCAGTAGCAGGACTTTTAACACTGAAGCTTTCTTT. The chain carries TRBV19 and TRBJ1-1; the D is unclear. The CDR3 contains 13 residues. The V end was cut by 6 bases, the J end by 2 bases, with 10 bases between. Germline CDR1 reads LNHDA; CDR2 reads SQIVND (reference sequence).